This T cell receptor (beta chain) is from a study of T cells expressing NK-cell markers. Study-wide results and caveats: HCMV specificity of the expanded NKG2C+ T cell clones stayed unclear.

Reanalyzing the 5' RACE reads, TCRdb keeps one entry per CDR3 protein, without DNA. The sample includes roughly 180,000 distinct CDR3 sequences. A note on this clonotype: Antigen unknown.

The CDR3 consists of 12 residues. The sequencing input was blood T cells: a sorted CD56 or NKG2C T cell subset, CD4+ or CD8+ T cells, or bulk PBMC T cells (not recorded which). The chain links TRBV12-3 or TRBV12-4 to TRBJ1-4. The TCR comes from a woman between 18 and 69 years old in good health. This chain's CDR3 is CASSFIKEKLFF.